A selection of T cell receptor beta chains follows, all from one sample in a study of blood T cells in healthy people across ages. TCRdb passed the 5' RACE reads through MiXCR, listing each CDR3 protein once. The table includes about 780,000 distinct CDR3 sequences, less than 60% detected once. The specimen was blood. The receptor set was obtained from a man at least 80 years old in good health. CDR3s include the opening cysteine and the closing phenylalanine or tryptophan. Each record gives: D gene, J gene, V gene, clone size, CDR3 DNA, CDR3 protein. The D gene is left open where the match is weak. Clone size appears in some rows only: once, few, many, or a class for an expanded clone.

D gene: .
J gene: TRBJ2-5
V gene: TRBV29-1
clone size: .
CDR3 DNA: TGCAGCGTTGAAGCTGGCAAGGGGAACCAAGCGACCCAGTACTTC
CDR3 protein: CSVEAGKGNQATQYF

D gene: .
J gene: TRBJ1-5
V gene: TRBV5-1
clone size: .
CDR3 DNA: TGCGCCAGCAGCTTGGTGGGTGGGAGCAATCCGCCCCAGCATTTT
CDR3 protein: CASSLVGGSNPPQHF

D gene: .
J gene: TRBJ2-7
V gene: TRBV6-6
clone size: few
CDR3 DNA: TGTGCCAGCACCGAGACGGCCTTGGACTACGAGCAGTACTTC
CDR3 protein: CASTETALDYEQYF

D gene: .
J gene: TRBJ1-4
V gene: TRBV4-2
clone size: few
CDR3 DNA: TGTGCCAGCAGCCAAGATGGCAGGGGAGCCACAACTAATGAAAAACTGTTTTTT
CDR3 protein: CASSQDGRGATTNEKLFF

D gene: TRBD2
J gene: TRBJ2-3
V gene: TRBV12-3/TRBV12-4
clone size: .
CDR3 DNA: TGTGCCAGCGGGGGATTAGCGGGGAGCACAGATACGCAGTATTTT
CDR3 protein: CASGGLAGSTDTQYF

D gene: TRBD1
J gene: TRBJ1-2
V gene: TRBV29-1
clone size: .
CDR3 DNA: TGCAGCGTAGAGAGTATGACAGGGGGCGCAGACTATGGCTACACCTTC
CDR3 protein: CSVESMTGGADYGYTF

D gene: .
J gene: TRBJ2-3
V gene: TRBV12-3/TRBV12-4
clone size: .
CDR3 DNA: TGTGCCAGCCACGGGGGCCTGGTTACGCAGTATTTT
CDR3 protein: CASHGGLVTQYF

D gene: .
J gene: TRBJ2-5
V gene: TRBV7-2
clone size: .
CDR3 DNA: TGTGCCAGCAGCTTATGGGGCAGCGAAGAGACCCAGTACTTC
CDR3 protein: CASSLWGSEETQYF

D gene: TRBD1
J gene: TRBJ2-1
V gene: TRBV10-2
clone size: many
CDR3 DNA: TGCGCCAGCAGTTCCACGGACAGGAATGAGCAGTTCTTC
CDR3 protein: CASSSTDRNEQFF

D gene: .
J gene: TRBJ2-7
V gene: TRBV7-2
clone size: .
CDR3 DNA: TGTGCCAGCAGCTTAGGGGCTAGCGACCACGAGCAGTACTTC
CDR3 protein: CASSLGASDHEQYF

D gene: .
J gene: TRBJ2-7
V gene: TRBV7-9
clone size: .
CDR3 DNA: TGTGCCAGCAGCGACACTAAGACAAGCGGCTACGAGCAGTACTTC
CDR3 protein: CASSDTKTSGYEQYF

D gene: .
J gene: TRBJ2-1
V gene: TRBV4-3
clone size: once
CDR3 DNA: TGCGCCAGCAGCCTCGACAGGACTGGCGATGAGCAGTTCTTC
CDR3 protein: CASSLDRTGDEQFF

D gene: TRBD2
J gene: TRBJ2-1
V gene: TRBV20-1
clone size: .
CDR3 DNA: TGCAGTGCTGGGGAAAGTAGCGGGTACTACAATGAGCAGTTCTTC
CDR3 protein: CSAGESSGYYNEQFF

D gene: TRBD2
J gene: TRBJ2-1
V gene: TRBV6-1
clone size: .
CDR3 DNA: TGTGCCAGTAGTGAAAGCGGGAGGTTTAATGAGCAGTTCTTC
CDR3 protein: CASSESGRFNEQFF

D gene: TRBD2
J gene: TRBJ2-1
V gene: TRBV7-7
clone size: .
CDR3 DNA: TGTGCCAGCAGCAGACGACTAGCGGGAGTAGGTGAGCAGTTCTTC
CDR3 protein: CASSRRLAGVGEQFF

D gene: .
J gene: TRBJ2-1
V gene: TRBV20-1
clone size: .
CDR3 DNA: TGCAGTGCAAAGGTGGGGGTCATCAATGAGCAGTTCTTC
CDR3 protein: CSAKVGVINEQFF

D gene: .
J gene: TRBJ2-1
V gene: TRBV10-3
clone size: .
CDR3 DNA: TGTGCCATTGGAAGGGCGGGCAATGAGCAGTTCTTC
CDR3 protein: CAIGRAGNEQFF

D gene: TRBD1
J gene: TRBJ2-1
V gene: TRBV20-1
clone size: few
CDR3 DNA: TGCAGTGCTTCCGGGACAGGGGGTACTAACGAGCAGTTCTTC
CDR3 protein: CSASGTGGTNEQFF

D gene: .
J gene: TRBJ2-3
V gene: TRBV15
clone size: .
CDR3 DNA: TGTGCCGCCAGCAGAGTGACCCTGGACAGTTGGTTAGATACGCAGTATTTT
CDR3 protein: CAASRVTLDSWLDTQYF

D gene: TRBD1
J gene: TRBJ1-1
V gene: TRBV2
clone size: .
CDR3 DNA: TGTGCCAGCATTCGACAGGGAAGGAGAGATGAAGCTTTCTTT
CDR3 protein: CASIRQGRRDEAFF

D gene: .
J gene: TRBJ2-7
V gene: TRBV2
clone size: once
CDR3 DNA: TGTGCCAGCGCACAGGGTACCCACGAGCAGTACTTC
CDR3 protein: CASAQGTHEQYF

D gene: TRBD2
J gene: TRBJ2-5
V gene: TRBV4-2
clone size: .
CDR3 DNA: TGTGCCAGCAGCCAATTGCTTTCGAGGGAGGGGGAGACCCAGTACTTC
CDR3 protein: CASSQLLSREGETQYF

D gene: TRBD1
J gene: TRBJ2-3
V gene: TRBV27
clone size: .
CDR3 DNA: TGTGCCAGCAGTTTATCCGCAGGGGGCTCGGCAGATACGCAGTATTTT
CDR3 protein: CASSLSAGGSADTQYF

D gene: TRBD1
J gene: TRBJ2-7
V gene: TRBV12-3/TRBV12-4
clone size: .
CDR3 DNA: TGTGCCAGCAGTTCCCGCCGGGACAGGGCCTACGAGCAGTACTTC
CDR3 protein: CASSSRRDRAYEQYF

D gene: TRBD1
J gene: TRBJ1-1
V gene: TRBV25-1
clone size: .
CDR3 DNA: TGTGCCAGCAGGGTGTGGACAGGGGGGCGCACTGAAGCTTTCTTT
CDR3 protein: CASRVWTGGRTEAFF

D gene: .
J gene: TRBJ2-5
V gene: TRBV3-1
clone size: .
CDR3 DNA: TGTGCCATTAAATCGGCAGAACAAGAGACCCAGTACTTC
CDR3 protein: CAIKSAEQETQYF

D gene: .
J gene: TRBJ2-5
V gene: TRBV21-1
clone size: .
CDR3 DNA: TGTGCCAGCAGCAAAGGGCATTTCCAAGAGACCCAGTACTTC
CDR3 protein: CASSKGHFQETQYF

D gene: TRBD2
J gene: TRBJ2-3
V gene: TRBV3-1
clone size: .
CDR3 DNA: TGTGCCAGCAGCCAACCGCCGAGCGGGAACTCAGATACGCAGTATTTT
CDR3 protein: CASSQPPSGNSDTQYF

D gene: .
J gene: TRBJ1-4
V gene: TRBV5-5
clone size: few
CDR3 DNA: TGTGCCAGCAGCCTAAACTCCGCTTATAATGAAAAACTGTTTTTT
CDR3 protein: CASSLNSAYNEKLFF

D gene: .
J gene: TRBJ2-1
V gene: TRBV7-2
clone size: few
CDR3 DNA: TGTGCCAGCAGCTTAAATCAGTACAATGAGCAGTTCTTC
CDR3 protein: CASSLNQYNEQFF

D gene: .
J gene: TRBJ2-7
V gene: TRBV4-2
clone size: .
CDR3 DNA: TGTGCCAGCAGCCAACAGGTGCGTAGCGGAGCCTACGAGCAGTACTTC
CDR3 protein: CASSQQVRSGAYEQYF

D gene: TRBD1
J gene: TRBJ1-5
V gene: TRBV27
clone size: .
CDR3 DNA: TGTGCCAGCAGTGACGGGACAGAGGGCAATCAGCCCCAGCATTTT
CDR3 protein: CASSDGTEGNQPQHF

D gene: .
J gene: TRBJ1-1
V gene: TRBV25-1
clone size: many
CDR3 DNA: TGTGCCAGCAGTCAAGGGACCGCTGAAGCTTTCTTT
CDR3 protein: CASSQGTAEAFF

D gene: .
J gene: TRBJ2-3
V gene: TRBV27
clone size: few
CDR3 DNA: TGTGCCAGCAGTCTTTGGGTGGGAGATACGCAGTATTTT
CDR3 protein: CASSLWVGDTQYF

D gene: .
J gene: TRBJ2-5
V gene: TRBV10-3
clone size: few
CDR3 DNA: TGTGCCATCAGTGAGTCGGCGACGGGGGCCGAGACCCAGTACTTC
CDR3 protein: CAISESATGAETQYF

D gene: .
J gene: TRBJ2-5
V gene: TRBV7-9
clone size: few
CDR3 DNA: TGTGCCAGCAGCTTAGAAGTTCGCACCCAGTACTTC
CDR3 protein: CASSLEVRTQYF

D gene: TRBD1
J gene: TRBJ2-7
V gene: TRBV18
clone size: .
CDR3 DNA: TGTGCCAGCTCACCCGGGACAGGGATCGACGAGCAGTACTTC
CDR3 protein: CASSPGTGIDEQYF

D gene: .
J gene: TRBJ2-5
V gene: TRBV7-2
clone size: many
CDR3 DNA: TGTGCCAGCAGCTTACCCTTTGGTGGGGCAGCCCAAGAGACCCAGTACTTC
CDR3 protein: CASSLPFGGAAQETQYF

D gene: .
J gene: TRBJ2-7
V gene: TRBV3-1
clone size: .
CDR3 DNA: TGTGCCAGCAGCACAGGCTGGGTTCGAGAGCAGTACTTC
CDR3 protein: CASSTGWVREQYF

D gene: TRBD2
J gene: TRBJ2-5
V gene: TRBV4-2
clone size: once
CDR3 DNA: TGTGCCGGCAGCCAAGAAAAGGGTCTGGGGGGGAACCAAGAGACCCAGTACTTC
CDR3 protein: CAGSQEKGLGGNQETQYF

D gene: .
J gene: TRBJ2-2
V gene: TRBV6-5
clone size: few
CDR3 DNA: TGTGCCAGCAGTACAGGACCCAACCCCGGGGAGCTGTTTTTT
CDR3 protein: CASSTGPNPGELFF

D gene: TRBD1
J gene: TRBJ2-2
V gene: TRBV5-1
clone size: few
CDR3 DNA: TGCGCCAGCAGCTCGACAGGGGTGGGGACCGGGGAGCTGTTTTTT
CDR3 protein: CASSSTGVGTGELFF

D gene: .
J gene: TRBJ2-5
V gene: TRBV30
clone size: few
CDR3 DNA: TGTGCCTGGAGTGTGCGGGGTATAGCGCAGTACTTC
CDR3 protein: CAWSVRGIAQYF

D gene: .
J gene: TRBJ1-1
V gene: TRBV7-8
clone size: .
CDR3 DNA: TGTGCCAGCAGCTTATTGTTGGGGAGAAGAATGAGCACTGAAGCTTTCTTT
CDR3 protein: CASSLLLGRRMSTEAFF

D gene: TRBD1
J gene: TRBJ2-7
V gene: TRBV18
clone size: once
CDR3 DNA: TGTGCCAGCTCACCATTTACCGGACAGGGGGCCTACGAGCAGTACTTC
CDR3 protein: CASSPFTGQGAYEQYF

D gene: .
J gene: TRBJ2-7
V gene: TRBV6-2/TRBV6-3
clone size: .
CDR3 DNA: TGTGCCAGCAGCGCCCTATCCTACGAGCAGTACTTC
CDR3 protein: CASSALSYEQYF

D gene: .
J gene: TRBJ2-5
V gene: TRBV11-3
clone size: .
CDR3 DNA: TGTGCCAGCAGCCCCTCCCCGGGGTTACAAGAGACCCAGTACTTC
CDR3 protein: CASSPSPGLQETQYF

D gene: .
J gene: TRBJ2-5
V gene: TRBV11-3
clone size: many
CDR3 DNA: TGTGCCAGCAGCTTAAGGACGACCCTACAAGAGACCCAGTACTTC
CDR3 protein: CASSLRTTLQETQYF

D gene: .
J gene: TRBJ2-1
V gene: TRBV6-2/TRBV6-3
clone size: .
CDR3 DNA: TGTGCCAGCAGCCGACCGGGAAACAGTTACGATGAGCAGTTCTTC
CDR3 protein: CASSRPGNSYDEQFF

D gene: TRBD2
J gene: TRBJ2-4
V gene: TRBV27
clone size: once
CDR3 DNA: TGTGCCAGCAGTAGTCGTGGCGGAAGTAGCGGGGCCTTAGCCAAAAACATTCAGTACTTC
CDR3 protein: CASSSRGGSSGALAKNIQYF

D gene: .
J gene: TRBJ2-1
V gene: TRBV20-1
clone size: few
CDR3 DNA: TGCAGTGGGGCGGATGGGTCCTACAATGAGCAGTTCTTC
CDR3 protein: CSGADGSYNEQFF

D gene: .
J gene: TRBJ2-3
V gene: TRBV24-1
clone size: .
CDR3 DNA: TGTGCCACCAGTGATTCCGCGGGGAATACGCAGTATTTT
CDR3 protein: CATSDSAGNTQYF

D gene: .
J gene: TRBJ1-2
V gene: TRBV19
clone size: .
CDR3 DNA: TGTGCCAGTAGTATATCGGGGCTGTCTAACTATGGCTACACCTTC
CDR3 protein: CASSISGLSNYGYTF

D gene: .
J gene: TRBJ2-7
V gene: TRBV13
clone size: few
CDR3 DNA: TGTGCCAGCAGCTTAAATACAGGAGGAACCTACGAGCAGTACTTC
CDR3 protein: CASSLNTGGTYEQYF

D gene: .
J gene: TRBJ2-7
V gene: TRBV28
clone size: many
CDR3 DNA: TGTGCCAGCAGTCTAACTTCGCGGCCAAGCTCCTACGAGCAGTACTTC
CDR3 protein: CASSLTSRPSSYEQYF

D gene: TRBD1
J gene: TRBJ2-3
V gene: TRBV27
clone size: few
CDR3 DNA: TGTGCCAGCCTCCCGGACAGGACCACAGATACGCAGTATTTT
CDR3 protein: CASLPDRTTDTQYF

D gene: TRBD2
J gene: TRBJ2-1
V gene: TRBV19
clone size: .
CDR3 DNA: TGTGCCAGTGGACTAGCGGGAGTTAGGTCCTACAATGAGCAGTTCTTC
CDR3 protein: CASGLAGVRSYNEQFF

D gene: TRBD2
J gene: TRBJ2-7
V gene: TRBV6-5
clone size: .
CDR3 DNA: TGTGCCAGCAGCCAATCGGGACTAGCGGGACTTGACGAGCAGTACTTC
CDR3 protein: CASSQSGLAGLDEQYF